The clone carrying this TCR beta chain has a handful of counts. The data belong to a study of T-cell reconstitution after alpha-beta-depleted transplantation in children. The TCRbeta library was prepared with unique molecular identifiers. TCRdb itself ran the PCR reads through MiXCR, one entry per CDR3 protein. This sample yields fewer than 550,000 distinct CDR3 sequences, of which 10% are seen a single time; just over 2% belongs to the top ten. CDR3 length: 20 residues. With 2 bases clipped from V and 2 bases from J, the junction kept 16 bases outside the gene matches. CDR1 and CDR2 from the germline V gene are SQVTM and ANQGSEA.

The origin of this receptor is a child aged 2 to 15 with inherited bone marrow failure, due to receive a stem cell transplant. This specimen consisted of PBMCs, obtained before TCRalphabeta/CD19-depleted stem cell transplant. The chain recombines TRBV29-1 with TRBJ2-3, with 13 positions matching TRBD2. The CDR3, as DNA: TGCAGCGTTGAACGACAGGGGCTGCTGACTAGCGGGAGGCCCACAGATACGCAGTATTTT. Translated: CSVERQGLLTSGRPTDTQYF.